This T cell receptor (beta chain) was retrieved from a study of T cells in Graves' hyperthyroidism and ophthalmopathy. Study-wide points: Before onset, by a median of 6.5 months, the model predicted ophthalmopathy.

V shed 4 bases, J shed 7 bases, and the junction held 11 bases outside the gene matches. Germline V gives CDR1 SGHVS, CDR2 FQNEAQ. CDR3 size: 17 residues. The source material, RNA transcripts, was used to amplify TCR beta CDR3 regions. An initial round of RT-PCR targeting the TCR CDR3 relied on the HTBI primer set. TCRdb recomputed calls from the multiplex PCR reads with MiXCR, one row per CDR3 protein. The table has under 700,000 distinct CDR3 sequences, just over 45% seen once. As to this clonotype: The target antigen is unknown.

Material for sequencing was peripheral blood or thyroid tissue (not recorded which). The sequence was collected from a woman aged 18 to 35 with Graves' hyperthyroidism. The chain is built from TRBV7-8 and TRBJ2-2; 11 positions agree with TRBD2. The CDR3 nucleotides are TGTGCCAGCAGCTCCTCGCTAGCGGGAGGCCCTGGCGGGGAGCTGTTTTTT. Its protein product is CASSSSLAGGPGGELFF.